Each of the 10 T cell receptor beta chains below was sequenced from the same sample in a study of T cell changes during pregnancy in multiple sclerosis. Clones were read by immunoSEQ multiplex PCR, and TCRdb kept only the in-frame ones, dropping some. The table records about 77,000 clones, roughly 91% of them present only once. The specimen was peripheral blood, collected after pregnancy. These receptors originate from a female donor in good health, enrolled as a control in a pregnancy study.

The chain carries TRBV5-1 and TRBJ2-2, with 8 bases lining up with TRBD1. CDR1 and CDR2 from the germline V gene are SGHRS and YFSETQ. The CDR3 is 16 residues long. V was pared by 3 bases and J by 1 base, with 5 bases of the junction left unmatched. The CDR3 loop is CASSSGDRRNTGELFF. CDR3 DNA sequence: TGCGCCAGCAGCTCTGGGGACAGGAGGAACACCGGGGAGCTGTTTTTT.

The V call is TRBV30, the J call TRBJ2-5, with 11 bases fitting TRBD2. The CDR3 has 16 residues. The V and J ends lost 0 bases and 7 bases, in that order; junction bases with no gene match: 10. Per the germline V gene, CDR1 is GTSNPN and CDR2 is SVGIG (reference sequence). The CDR3 DNA sequence: TGTGCCTGGAGTGTATTAGCGGGGGGGCCGCAGGGGACCCAGTACTTC. Protein sequence: CAWSVLAGGPQGTQYF.

V gene TRBV6-1 combines with J gene TRBJ2-1; 8 bases are a match to TRBD2. The germline V gene has CDR1 MNHNS and CDR2 SASEGT. CDR3 length: 14 amino acids. V lost 3 bases, J lost 5 bases, and 3 bases stayed unmatched. CDR3 in DNA: TGTGCCAGCAGTGACCGGGGGGGGAACAATGAGCAGTTCTTC. This sequence encodes CASSDRGGNNEQFF.

There are a few counts of this clone. This chain links TRBV11-2 with TRBJ1-2, with 7 bases aligning to TRBD1. Per germline, CDR1 SGHAT and CDR2 FQNNGV. The V gene end was trimmed by 1 base and the J gene end by 8 bases; junction bases not matched to a gene: 4. This CDR3 is 13 amino acids long. The CDR3 DNA is TGTGCCAGCAGCTTAGGACAGGGTGGCGGCTACACCTTC. Its protein is CASSLGQGGGYTF.

This clone was detected once. The chain employs TRBV9 and TRBJ2-7; 7 nucleotides line up with TRBD1. The V gene end was trimmed by 2 bases and the J gene end by 4 bases; junction bases not matched to a gene: 6. The CDR3 is made up of 14 amino acids. CDR1 is SGDLS, CDR2 YYNGEE, per germline. The CDR3 DNA sequence: TGTGCCAGCAGCGTCGCCCCGACAGGGTACGAGCAGTACTTC. Translating it yields CASSVAPTGYEQYF.

The V call is TRBV7-2, the J call TRBJ1-1, with 9 bases lining up with TRBD1. This CDR3 comprises 15 residues. CDR1 is SGHTA and CDR2 is FQGNSA in the germline V gene. Trimming took 3 bases from V and 1 from J; bases not matched to a gene: 3. The CDR3 spells CASSFDRGSNTEAFF. The CDR3 bases are TGTGCCAGCAGCTTCGACAGGGGGTCGAACACTGAAGCTTTCTTT.

The chain links TRBV19 to TRBJ1-3; D is unclear. The germline V and J ends were trimmed by 7 bases and 0 bases, with 13 bases remaining between them. Germline V gene lookup returns CDR1 LNHDA and CDR2 SQIVND (reference sequence). This CDR3 spans 15 amino acids. The CDR3 spells CASKKWADSGNTIYF. DNA for the CDR3: TGTGCCAGTAAAAAATGGGCTGACTCTGGAAACACCATATATTTT.

The CDR3 DNA reads TGTGCCAGCAGCTTAGCCGGGTACTCCTCCTACGAGCAGTACTTC. Its protein product is CASSLAGYSSYEQYF. V gene TRBV5-4 combines with J gene TRBJ2-7; the D is unclear. Trimming pared 2 bases from V and 0 bases from J, leaving 12 bases between. This CDR3 has 15 residues. The germline gives CDR1 SGHNT, CDR2 YYREEE (reference sequence).

V and J are TRBV6-5 and TRBJ2-7; 9 bases match TRBD1. The CDR3 extends over 15 amino acids. Germline-derived CDR1 and CDR2 are MNHEY and SVGAGI. After removal of 8 bases from V and 3 bases from J, the junction contained 11 bases not matched to a gene. The CDR3, as DNA: TGTGCCAGCCGAAGCCCGGGACAGGGTTTCTACGAGCAGTACTTC. This sequence encodes CASRSPGQGFYEQYF.

This clone was seen a single time. The chain combines TRBV27 with TRBJ1-1; D call uncertain. The germline V and J ends were trimmed by 8 bases and 2 bases, with 6 bases remaining between them. CDR3 size: 11 residues. Germline CDR1 MNHEY, CDR2 SMNVEV (reference sequence). CDR3 loop: CASRENTEAFF. The CDR3, as DNA: TGTGCCAGCCGGGAAAACACTGAAGCTTTCTTT.